This T cell receptor (beta chain) comes out of a study of OX40 agonist ivuxolimab in advanced cancers. Data came from immunoSEQ multiplex PCR; TCRdb stores just in-frame clones and leaves some out. The sample has 120,000 or so clones; around 93% are singletons. Per the germline V gene, CDR1 is SNHLY and CDR2 is FYNNEI. The CDR3 is made up of 13 amino acids. Trimming cost V 9 bases and J 8 bases, with 19 bases left between them. If patients had autoimmune disease history or systemic immunosuppression, they were excluded. The chain couples TRBV2 to TRBJ1-1; D remains ambiguous. This receptor was taken from an adult with an advanced solid tumor such as melanoma, head and neck, liver or kidney cancer. The sequencing used CD4+ or CD8+ T cells sorted from blood, collected in a trial of the OX40 agonist ivuxolimab. Written as DNA, the CDR3 is TGTGCCAGAGCTCAGCCCGCACCACCCGAAGCTTTCTTT. Amino acids: CARAQPAPPEAFF.